The sequence of this T cell receptor (beta chain) was determined in a study of cytomegalovirus exposure and HLA in healthy donors. V dropped 6 bases and J dropped 7; count of bases not matched to a gene: 3. Germline V CDR1 and CDR2: MNHNS, SASEGT. The CDR3 sequence is 13 residues long. 13 Jbeta primers and 60 Vbeta primers were used for the PCR. The assay was immunoSEQ multiplex PCR, and TCRdb's table has in-frame clones only and misses some. The sample shows roughly 190,000 clones, 60% to 80% of them seen only once. The donors comprised healthy bone marrow donors. As to this clone: Its antigen is unidentified.

Study findings and constraints: Some V segments, TRBV6-2 and TRBV6-3 among them, were indistinguishable and were therefore excluded. An analysis that was carried out later associated fewer than 20,000 TCR beta sequences with HLA alleles at 0.05 false discovery rate.

The receptor was isolated from a man aged 35 to 55 in good health and CMV-seronegative. The sequencing sample was made of PBMCs. The chain combines TRBV6-1 with TRBJ1-1, with 12 bases lining up with TRBD1. The CDR3 DNA sequence: TGTGCCAGCAGGGGACAGGGGGCGGGTGAAGCTTTCTTT. This translates into CASRGQGAGEAFF.